This T cell receptor (beta chain) stems from a study of blood T cell repertoires in COVID-19. Original processing notes: Amplification with reference gene primers provided the estimates of nucleated cell counts. The assay was immunoSEQ multiplex PCR, and TCRdb's table has in-frame clones only and misses some. V, J and clone size are taken as reported in that table, and D and trimming were inferred from the DNA itself. The sample shows hundreds of thousands of clones, 85% to 90% of them seen only once. The receptor was isolated from a man in his late teens or twenties who had recovered from COVID-19. Material for sequencing was PBMCs or T cells enriched from blood (not recorded which).

The CDR3 loop is CASSPEYQPGETQYF. As DNA, the CDR3 is TGTGCCAGCAGCCCTGAATACCAACCAGGAGAGACCCAGTACTTC. The genes are TRBV11-2 and TRBJ2-5, with no clear D. The V end was cut by 5 bases, the J end by 4 bases, with 17 bases between. Germline V CDR1 and CDR2: SGHAT, FQNNGV. The CDR3 spans 15 residues.